Presented here are 20 T cell receptor beta chains from one specimen sequenced in a study of response to subunit inactivated influenza vaccine. TCRdb re-analysed the RT-PCR reads in MiXCR, keeping a single row per CDR3 protein. The data contain almost 600,000 distinct CDR3 sequences, 14% of them singletons. Source: PBMCs from blood, taken approximately 13 days after vaccination. The receptor set was obtained from a man in his fifties who received an inactivated influenza vaccine.

This clonotype was found a few times. J is TRBJ2-1 and V is TRBV7-3; 12 nucleotides agree with TRBD2. The CDR3 covers 15 residues. From germline, CDR1 is SGHTA and CDR2 FQGTGA. V was pared by 0 bases and J by 8 bases, with 2 bases of the junction left unmatched. This CDR3 is CASSLTLAGGDEQFF. CDR3 DNA sequence: TGTGCCAGCAGCTTAACCCTAGCGGGAGGGGATGAGCAGTTCTTC.

This clonotype was seen only a few times. V and J are TRBV29-1 and TRBJ1-2; D might be TRBD1 (5 bases). The CDR3 extends over 13 amino acids. Trimming stripped 7 bases from V and 7 bases from J, with 19 bases between. From germline, CDR1 is SQVTM and CDR2 ANQGSEA. CDR3 loop: CSALIGAPVGYTF. Here the CDR3 DNA reads TGCAGCGCCCTAATCGGGGCGCCCGTTGGCTACACCTTC.

This clonotype occurred a few times. The gene calls are TRBV5-1 and TRBJ2-7; D not resolved. CDR3 length equals 13 residues. Germline lookup yields CDR1 SGHRS and CDR2 YFSETQ. V shed 0 bases and J shed 8 bases, with 12 bases lying between them. CDR3: CASSLGIATQQYF. The DNA for the CDR3 is TGCGCCAGCAGCTTGGGTATCGCCACCCAGCAGTACTTC.

This clonotype was seen a few times. CDR3 DNA: TGTGCCAGCAGCTTAGGAGGGATAGGCCACGAGCAGTACTTC. The encoded protein is CASSLGGIGHEQYF. J is TRBJ2-7 and V is TRBV7-6, with D maybe TRBD2 (5 bases). The CDR3 runs 14 residues. Trimming stripped 1 base from V and 5 bases from J, with 12 bases between. Germline V gene lookup returns CDR1 SGHVS and CDR2 FNYEAQ.

This clonotype has just a few counts. This chain connects TRBV6-1 to TRBJ2-7; TRBD2 is a possible D gene (5 bases). V was clipped by 7 bases and J by 2 bases, with 15 bases between them. CDR1 is MNHNS, CDR2 SASEGT, per germline. This CDR3 contains 14 residues. Here the CDR3 DNA reads TGTGCCAGCAAACCTTTCTCGGGAACCTACGAGCAGTACTTC. This gives the protein CASKPFSGTYEQYF.

This chain joins TRBV18 and TRBJ2-2; 7 nucleotides align to TRBD1. CDR3 size: 15 residues. Germline-derived CDR1 and CDR2 are KGHSH and LQKENI. The J segment lost 2 bases and the V segment lost 3 bases, leaving 3 bases of the junction unmatched. The CDR3 DNA is TGTGCCAGCTCACCCAGACAGGGCAACACCGGGGAGCTGTTTTTT. It encodes CASSPRQGNTGELFF.

The sample holds a few counts of this clonotype. The chain recombines TRBV20-1 with TRBJ1-5; no firm D call. The CDR3 length is 15 residues. From germline, CDR1 is DFQATT and CDR2 SNEGSKA (reference sequence). Trimming left V 3 bases short and J 2 bases short, with 14 bases between. CDR3 loop: CSASVGHGRNQPQHF. The CDR3 nucleotides are TGCAGTGCTAGCGTCGGGCACGGCCGCAATCAGCCCCAGCATTTT.

This clonotype was counted many times. CDR3 nucleotide sequence: TGTGCCATCAGTGATAAAGAGGGGGGTGAAGCTTTCTTT. It specifies CAISDKEGGEAFF. The V gene is TRBV10-3, the J gene TRBJ1-1, with D maybe TRBD1 (6 bases). V lost 3 bases and J 7 bases, leaving 12 bases between the germline ends. Looked up from germline, CDR1 is ENHRY and CDR2 is SYGVKD. This CDR3 comprises 13 residues.

This clonotype was seen more than once but under ten times. This chain joins TRBV29-1 and TRBJ2-7, with 10 bases identical to TRBD2. Trimming removed 3 bases from V and 3 bases from J; junction bases left unmatched: 5. The germline V gene encodes CDR1 SQVTM and CDR2 ANQGSEA. The CDR3 spans 14 residues. CDR3 nucleotide sequence: TGCAGCGTTGAGGATAGCGGGGGGAACTACGAGCAGTACTTC. Its protein is CSVEDSGGNYEQYF.

Notes on this clonotype: Being one base from a much bigger clone, this may be a read error. The chain employs TRBV20-1 and TRBJ1-2; 7 bases map to TRBD1. The CDR3 has 14 amino acids. The germline CDR1 and CDR2 sequences are DFQATT and SNEGSKA (reference sequence). CDR3 in amino acids: CSAKRDSANCGYTF. The CDR3 nucleotides read TGCAGTGCAAAGAGGGACAGCGCTAACTGTGGCTACACCTTC.

Turning to this clonotype: The germline gene is not matched at one end of the junction; a read error may be the cause. The chain is built from TRBV12-3 or TRBV12-4 and TRBJ2-7; D is uncertain. This CDR3 comprises 13 residues. Here the CDR3 reads CATSLGYSSEQYF. CDR3 sequence (DNA): TGTGCCACCTCTTTGGGGTACTCCTCCGAGCAGTACTTC.

J is TRBJ2-7 and V is TRBV7-2; 10 bases fit TRBD1. The V segment lost 4 bases and the J segment 2 bases; nucleotides outside the gene matches: 2. This CDR3 region has 14 residues. The germline V gene encodes CDR1 SGHTA and CDR2 FQGNSA. CDR3 sequence reads: CASSWTGGTYEQYF. The CDR3 DNA sequence: TGTGCCAGCAGCTGGACAGGGGGGACCTACGAGCAGTACTTC.

This clonotype appeared a few times. The rearrangement uses TRBV6-4 and TRBJ2-5; D perhaps matches TRBD1 (6 bases). The CDR3 loop spans 13 amino acids. Germline CDR1 and CDR2: MRHNA and SNTAGT. V lost 4 bases and J lost 4, with 10 bases in between. The CDR3 DNA reads TGTGCCAGCAGTGGGAGCAGGGGAGAGACCCAGTACTTC. Translation gives CASSGSRGETQYF.

This clonotype was counted between two and nine times. V gene TRBV12-3 or TRBV12-4 combines with J gene TRBJ2-1, with D tentatively TRBD1 (6 bases). CDR3 length: 14 residues. The V end lost 9 bases, the J end lost 7 bases, and 19 bases lay between the germline ends. The CDR3: CASKGLEGGNEQFF. CDR3 in DNA: TGTGCCAGTAAGGGCTTGGAAGGGGGAAATGAGCAGTTCTTC.

This clonotype has more than one count but fewer than ten. This chain links TRBV7-2 with TRBJ2-1, with D hard to call. V was trimmed by 1 base and J by 0 bases, leaving 10 bases between them. This CDR3 comprises 16 residues. Germline-derived CDR1 and CDR2 are SGHTA and FQGNSA. The CDR3 DNA follows: TGTGCCAGCAGCTTAGTCGGTGACCCCTCCTACAATGAGCAGTTCTTC. As protein: CASSLVGDPSYNEQFF. Together with reference TRBV7-2 and TRBJ2-1, the CDR3 gives the full variable domain: GAGVSQSPSNKVTEKGKDVELRCDPISGHTALYWYRQSLGQGLEFLIYFQGNSAPDKSGLPSDRFSAERTGGSVSTLTIQRTQQEDSAVYLCASSLVGDPSYNEQFFGPGTRLTVL.

This clonotype showed up many times. This chain uses TRBV12-3 or TRBV12-4 with TRBJ1-1, with D hard to call. V was shortened by 3 bases and J by 6 bases, with 8 bases between the two germline ends. The CDR3 is made up of 12 amino acids. This CDR3 reads CASSFRSAEAFF. CDR3 coding DNA: TGTGCCAGCAGTTTTAGGTCGGCTGAAGCTTTCTTT.

Worth noting for this clonotype: Sequence at one end of the junction differs from germline and may be a read error. The chain couples TRBV7-9 to TRBJ2-3; D is perhaps TRBD2 (6 bases). The CDR3 loop spans 15 amino acids. Germline CDR1 is SEHNR and CDR2 is FQNEAQ (reference sequence). The CDR3 protein is CACSLLPGGTDTQYF. DNA for the CDR3: TGTGCCTGCAGCTTACTACCGGGGGGCACAGATACGCAGTATTTT.

This chain links TRBV6-5 with TRBJ1-2; 8 positions match TRBD1. Germline-derived CDR1 and CDR2 are MNHEY and SVGAGI. The CDR3 totals 15 residues. The V segment lost 2 bases and the J segment 3 bases; nucleotides outside the gene matches: 5. The CDR3 DNA follows: TGTGCCAGCAGTTACGATTCAGGGGGCGACTATGGCTACACCTTC. Translating gives CASSYDSGGDYGYTF.

The J gene is TRBJ2-1, the V gene TRBV5-1; 8 bases map to TRBD2. The CDR3 loop spans 15 amino acids. The J segment lost 2 bases and the V segment lost 4 bases, leaving 5 bases of the junction unmatched. Germline V gene lookup returns CDR1 SGHRS and CDR2 YFSETQ. The CDR3 region has the DNA TGCGCCAGCAGCACCGGGGGGGCCGCCTACAATGAGCAGTTCTTC. It specifies CASSTGGAAYNEQFF.

The chain carries TRBV7-2 and TRBJ2-3, with TRBD2 as a possible D gene (6 bases). The CDR3 is 15 residues long. CDR1 and CDR2 (germline): SGHTA, FQGNSA. V was pared by 5 bases and J by 0 bases, with 12 bases between. CDR3 sequence reads: CASSPSSASTDTQYF. The CDR3 DNA sequence: TGTGCCAGCAGCCCCTCTAGCGCTAGCACAGATACGCAGTATTTT.